Below, 12 T cell receptor beta chains from the same sample are listed, as sequenced in a study of T cell repertoires in ileal Crohn's disease. Documented time point: inflamed ileum from the surgical specimen. Assay used: immunoSEQ multiplex PCR; TCRdb lists only in-frame clones, some missing. The table records roughly 16,000 clones, approximately 92% of them present only once. Sequenced input: ileal tissue. Receptor source: an adult with Crohn's disease.

The chain couples TRBV28 to TRBJ1-2; D is ambiguous. In germline, CDR1 is MDHEN, CDR2 SYDVKM. V was cut by 6 bases and J by 0 bases, with 8 bases left in between. CDR3 length: 13 residues. CDR3: CASRKDSNYGYTF. The CDR3 DNA reads as TGTGCCAGCAGGAAAGATTCTAACTATGGCTACACCTTC.

The chain joins TRBV4-3 to TRBJ2-1; no firm D call. V lost 6 bases and J 9 bases, leaving 15 bases between the germline ends. Germline CDR1 and CDR2: LGHNA and YSLEER. The length of the CDR3 is 13 residues. CDR3 amino acids: CASSLSLYGEQFF. CDR3 sequence (DNA): TGCGCCAGCAGTCTTTCACTGTACGGTGAGCAGTTCTTC.

The V and J genes are TRBV11-2 and TRBJ2-3; 10 nucleotides line up with TRBD2. Germline V lookup: CDR1 SGHAT, CDR2 FQNNGV. V lost 4 bases and J lost 6; bases outside the gene matches: 4. This CDR3 contains 14 residues. CDR3 sequence (DNA): TGTGCCAGCAGCTGGGGACTAGCGTGGGATACGCAGTATTTT. It translates to CASSWGLAWDTQYF.

The chain recombines TRBV28 with TRBJ2-1; 8 bases agree with TRBD2. In germline, CDR1 is MDHEN, CDR2 SYDVKM. The CDR3 has 16 residues. Trimming at V came to 4 bases and at J to 8 bases, leaving 13 bases not matched to a gene. CDR3 sequence (DNA): TGTGCCAGCAGTTCCGTAGCGGGGACATTTAACGATGAGCAGTTCTTC. Its translation: CASSSVAGTFNDEQFF.

The DNA for the CDR3 is TGTGCCAGCAGGGAGTCACAGGGATACTCCTACGAGCAGTACTTC. Translating it yields CASRESQGYSYEQYF. This chain uses TRBV5-5 with TRBJ2-7; tentatively, D is TRBD1 (6 bases). The CDR3 length is 15 residues. Germline CDR1 is SGHKS and CDR2 is YYEKEE (reference sequence). Deletions cut 5 bases from V and 0 bases from J, with 15 bases between.

The genes are TRBV5-1 and TRBJ1-6; TRBD1 aligns across 8 bases. This CDR3 region has 15 residues. Trimming took 0 bases from V and 9 from J; bases not matched to a gene: 5. Germline lookup yields CDR1 SGHRS and CDR2 YFSETQ. The CDR3 sequence is CASSLVTGGSSPLHF. The CDR3 DNA follows: TGCGCCAGCAGCTTGGTTACAGGGGGTAGTTCACCCCTCCACTTT.

This rearrangement joins TRBV5-1 to TRBJ1-1, with TRBD1 as a possible D gene (5 bases). Between the trimmed V and J ends, which lost 0 bases and 1 base, there was a span of 10 bases. In germline, CDR1 is SGHRS, CDR2 YFSETQ. The CDR3 is 15 amino acids. The CDR3, as DNA: TGCGCCAGCAGCTTGGATAGCCAGGGGAACACTGAAGCTTTCTTT. Amino acids: CASSLDSQGNTEAFF.

The genes are TRBV2 and TRBJ2-1; TRBD1 aligns across 10 bases. The length of the CDR3 is 16 residues. Germline CDR1 reads SNHLY; CDR2 reads FYNNEI. The J segment lost 4 bases and the V segment lost 0 bases, leaving 3 bases of the junction unmatched. The CDR3 DNA reads as TGTGCCAGCAGTGAAGCCGGGACAGGGGCTTACAATGAGCAGTTCTTC. Translated, it gives CASSEAGTGAYNEQFF.

This clone was found once. This chain joins TRBV5-4 and TRBJ2-3; 12 bases map to TRBD2. This CDR3 region has 16 residues. Germline CDR1 is SGHNT and CDR2 is YYREEE (reference sequence). V was clipped by 0 bases and J by 1 base; unmatched bases: 0. The CDR3 nucleotides read TGTGCCAGCAGCTTGGGACTAGCGGGGGGCACAGATACGCAGTATTTT. It encodes CASSLGLAGGTDTQYF.

For the CDR3, the DNA is TGTGCCAGCTCAAGGGATTCGGGACACCAGACCGGGGAGCTGTTTTTT. The encoded protein is CASSRDSGHQTGELFF. This rearrangement joins TRBV18 to TRBJ2-2; maybe TRBD1 (6 bases). This CDR3 spans 16 amino acids. Trimming pared 5 bases from V and 5 bases from J, leaving 18 bases between. Germline CDR1 KGHSH, CDR2 LQKENI.

This sequence joins TRBV29-1 and TRBJ2-3; D remains unclear. In germline, CDR1 is SQVTM, CDR2 ANQGSEA. The CDR3 contains 12 residues. Trimming shortened V by 6 bases and J by 0 bases, and 7 bases separated the two germline ends. As DNA, the CDR3 is TGCAGCGTCGACGTCAGCACAGATACGCAGTATTTT. Protein sequence: CSVDVSTDTQYF.

This chain uses TRBV11-2 with TRBJ2-3; 11 positions agree with TRBD2. Trimming at V came to 7 bases and at J to 6 bases, leaving 12 bases not matched to a gene. This CDR3 region has 16 residues. In germline, CDR1 is SGHAT, CDR2 FQNNGV. The CDR3 reads CASTIGTSGAGDTQYF. CDR3 bases: TGTGCCAGCACCATCGGGACTAGCGGTGCTGGGGATACGCAGTATTTT. The complete variable domain, with remaining parts taken from reference TRBV11-2 and TRBJ2-3, reads EAGVAQSPRYKIIEKRQSVAFWCNPISGHATLYWYQQILGQGPKLLIQFQNNGVVDDSQLPKDRFSAERLKGVDSTLKIQPAKLEDSAVYLCASTIGTSGAGDTQYFGPGTRLTVL.